One and the same sample provided the 26 T cell receptor beta chains below, sequenced in a study of blood T cell repertoires in COVID-19. Profiled with immunoSEQ multiplex PCR; TCRdb holds only in-frame clones, not every one. The data contain just under 350,000 clones, about 86% of them singletons. The sample consisted of peripheral blood. The receptor source for this set is a man under 40 with active or convalescent COVID-19.

The chain joins TRBV7-3 to TRBJ2-1; 8 nucleotides match TRBD1. This CDR3 contains 15 residues. CDR1 is SGHTA, CDR2 FQGTGA, per germline. J gave up 1 base and V 5 bases, and 4 bases lay outside the gene matches. The CDR3 loop reads CASSGQGVSYNEQFF. Here the CDR3 DNA reads TGTGCCAGCAGCGGACAGGGCGTGTCCTACAATGAGCAGTTCTTC.

The chain employs TRBV9 and TRBJ2-5, with TRBD1 as a possible D gene (6 bases). Germline CDR1 and CDR2: SGDLS and YYNGEE. The CDR3 contains 15 residues. Trimming cost V 4 bases and J 2 bases, with 15 bases left between them. The CDR3, as DNA: TGTGCCAGCAGCCACCACGACAGGTCACAAGAGACCCAGTACTTC. The encoded protein is CASSHHDRSQETQYF.

This clone was counted between two and nine times. This sequence joins TRBV28 and TRBJ2-3; TRBD2 is a possible D gene (6 bases). This CDR3 spans 18 amino acids. CDR1 and CDR2 from the germline V gene are MDHEN and SYDVKM. CDR3 sequence: CGSAASGLPSPDTDTQYF. The CDR3 DNA reads TGTGGCTCCGCGGCCAGCGGGTTGCCCAGCCCTGACACAGATACGCAGTATTTT.

This clone was seen only a few times. The chain carries TRBV9 and TRBJ1-4; 8 bases fit TRBD1. The junction had 6 bases not matched to a gene; V was cut back by 4 bases and J by 7 bases. The CDR3 totals 14 residues. CDR1 and CDR2 (germline): SGDLS, YYNGEE. The CDR3 region has the DNA TGTGCCAGCAGCACCGGGACAGGTCGTGAAAAACTGTTTTTT. Amino acid sequence: CASSTGTGREKLFF.

The CDR3 loop reads CASSASGTGGIYEQYF. The CDR3 DNA is TGTGCCAGTAGTGCGTCCGGGACAGGGGGGATCTACGAGCAGTACTTC. The V and J genes are TRBV19 and TRBJ2-7; 11 bases fit TRBD1. V shed 5 bases, J shed 3 bases, and the junction held 9 bases outside the gene matches. There are 16 residues in the CDR3. Germline CDR1 is LNHDA and CDR2 is SQIVND (reference sequence).

The rearrangement joins TRBV6-5 to TRBJ2-3; tentatively, D is TRBD2 (6 bases). Germline-derived CDR1 and CDR2 are MNHEY and SVGAGI. Trimming pared 7 bases from V and 2 bases from J, leaving 16 bases between. The CDR3 is made up of 15 amino acids. The CDR3 nucleotides read TGTGCCAGCACCCACCCGGGACTTCTCACAGATACGCAGTATTTT. It yields the protein CASTHPGLLTDTQYF.

At least ten counts were recorded for this clone. This chain uses TRBV4-2 with TRBJ1-2; the D gene is possibly TRBD1 (6 bases). CDR3 length: 17 residues. Germline assignment: CDR1 LGHNA and CDR2 YNFKEQ. V shed 3 bases and J shed 6 bases, with 23 bases lying between them. CDR3 in amino acids: CASSQNPYTRGTHGYTF. CDR3 nucleotides: TGTGCCAGCAGCCAGAACCCTTACACGCGGGGGACACATGGCTACACCTTC.

The chain combines TRBV7-9 with TRBJ2-1; D possibly corresponds to TRBD2 (5 bases). The germline CDR1 and CDR2 sequences are SEHNR and FQNEAQ (reference sequence). The CDR3 extends over 15 amino acids. V lost 2 bases and J lost 7, with 15 bases in between. In nucleotides, the CDR3 is TGTGCCAGCAGCTTATGGACGGAGGTACAGAATGAGCAGTTCTTC. Translated, it gives CASSLWTEVQNEQFF.

The chain combines TRBV19 with TRBJ2-1; 9 bases map to TRBD2. This CDR3 has 17 amino acids. The V segment lost 5 bases and the J segment 6 bases; nucleotides outside the gene matches: 14. Germline values: CDR1 LNHDA, CDR2 SQIVND (reference sequence). The CDR3 loop reads CASSSHRTSAQRNEQFF. CDR3 in DNA: TGTGCCAGTAGTTCCCACCGGACTAGCGCCCAGCGCAATGAGCAGTTCTTC.

V usage is TRBV5-1 and J usage is TRBJ2-1; possible D gene TRBD2, 6 bases. V lost 5 bases, J lost 6 bases, and 15 bases lay in between. Germline CDR1 and CDR2: SGHRS and YFSETQ. The CDR3 is made up of 14 amino acids. The CDR3 reads CASSPSRRGNEQFF. The CDR3 coding sequence is TGCGCCAGCAGTCCGTCTAGGCGGGGCAATGAGCAGTTCTTC.

CDR3 amino acids: CASSLASYWGDSTGNTIYF. CDR3 DNA: TGTGCCAGCAGCTTAGCGTCCTACTGGGGGGACTCTACTGGAAACACCATATATTTT. This chain connects TRBV7-6 to TRBJ1-3; tentatively, D is TRBD1 (5 bases). CDR3 size: 19 residues. Trimming stripped 0 bases from V and 2 bases from J, with 20 bases between. Germline lookup yields CDR1 SGHVS and CDR2 FNYEAQ.

The chain joins TRBV6-2 or TRBV6-3 to TRBJ2-7, with 11 bases identical to TRBD2. The CDR3 has 15 amino acids. The germline CDR1 and CDR2 sequences are MNHEY and SVGEGT. V dropped 4 bases and J dropped 6; count of bases not matched to a gene: 8. CDR3 nucleotides: TGTGCCAGCAGTTCCCAACTAGCGGGAGCAGGCGAGCAGTACTTC. Translation: CASSSQLAGAGEQYF.

CDR3 sequence reads: CSVAHRIAGVGEQYF. CDR3 sequence (DNA): TGCAGCGTTGCCCACCGGATAGCGGGAGTGGGGGAGCAGTACTTC. This chain joins TRBV29-1 and TRBJ2-7, with 9 bases aligning to TRBD2. The germline CDR1 and CDR2 sequences are SQVTM and ANQGSEA. V lost 4 bases to trimming and J lost 7 bases; unmatched junction nucleotides: 14. CDR3 length: 15 amino acids.

The chain is built from TRBV12-3 or TRBV12-4 and TRBJ2-3, with no clear D. The CDR3 sequence is 12 residues long. V gave up 6 bases and J gave up 4 bases, with 8 bases separating them. DNA of the CDR3: TGTGCCAGCAGGTTCGGAGCAGATACGCAGTATTTT. It codes for CASRFGADTQYF.

V gene TRBV5-4 combines with J gene TRBJ2-2; possibly TRBD1 for D (5 bases). The CDR3 length is 15 residues. V lost 4 bases and J lost 0, with 10 bases in between. In germline, CDR1 is SGHNT, CDR2 YYREEE (reference sequence). DNA of the CDR3: TGTGCCAGCAGCCCCAGGGTGGCGAACACCGGGGAGCTGTTTTTT. This codes for CASSPRVANTGELFF.

There are a few counts of this clone. The chain uses TRBV11-2 and TRBJ1-6; 8 bases line up with TRBD1. The V gene's germline CDR1 is SGHAT and CDR2 FQNNGV. The CDR3 length is 15 residues. V was pared by 5 bases and J by 10 bases, with 10 bases of the junction left unmatched. The DNA for the CDR3 is TGTGCCAGCAGCACCAGCGGGACAGGTATCTCACCCCTCCACTTT. Its protein product is CASSTSGTGISPLHF.

V is TRBV12-3 or TRBV12-4 and J is TRBJ1-1, with D hard to call. The germline V and J ends were trimmed by 3 bases and 4 bases, with 9 bases remaining between them. This CDR3 comprises 13 residues. DNA of the CDR3: TGTGCCAGCAGTTTCTCTACGGGCACTGAAGCTTTCTTT. It codes for CASSFSTGTEAFF.

The chain carries TRBV6-5 and TRBJ2-7; D might be TRBD1 (5 bases). The germline CDR1 and CDR2 sequences are MNHEY and SVGAGI. The CDR3 contains 15 residues. V shed 2 bases and J shed 0 bases, with 11 bases lying between them. Here the CDR3 DNA reads TGTGCCAGCAGTTACGGCCAGGGTAGCTCCTACGAGCAGTACTTC. Encoded protein: CASSYGQGSSYEQYF.

The chain recombines TRBV5-4 with TRBJ2-2; the D is unclear. Germline V gene data show CDR1 as SGHNT and CDR2 as YYREEE (reference sequence). With 1 base removed from V and 7 bases from J, the gap between germline ends came to 2 bases. The CDR3 length is 11 residues. The CDR3 sequence: CASSLRGELFF. The CDR3, as DNA: TGTGCCAGCAGCTTGCGCGGGGAGCTGTTTTTT.

This chain uses TRBV7-2 with TRBJ2-5; D call uncertain. V lost 1 base to trimming and J lost 5 bases, with 17 bases between them. CDR3 length equals 16 residues. Germline V gene data show CDR1 as SGHTA and CDR2 as FQGNSA. The CDR3 sequence: CASSLGLFTVGETQYF. The CDR3 bases are TGTGCCAGCAGCTTAGGGCTGTTCACCGTCGGGGAGACCCAGTACTTC.

The rearrangement links TRBV5-4 to TRBJ1-6, with TRBD1 identical over 9 bases. V shed 4 bases and J 10 bases; nucleotides not matched to a gene: 6. Looked up from germline, CDR1 is SGHNT and CDR2 is YYREEE (reference sequence). The CDR3 runs to 14 residues. In DNA, the CDR3 is TGTGCCAGCAGCAGGGGACAGGGTGGCTCACCCCTCCACTTT. It is translated as CASSRGQGGSPLHF.

The chain recombines TRBV5-1 with TRBJ1-1, with D perhaps matching TRBD1 (6 bases). The V end lost 3 bases, the J end lost 3 bases, and 12 bases lay between the germline ends. Germline loops: CDR1 SGHRS, CDR2 YFSETQ. This CDR3 comprises 14 residues. This CDR3 is CASSSVQGDTEAFF. CDR3 DNA: TGCGCCAGCAGCTCGGTACAGGGCGACACTGAAGCTTTCTTT.

The chain carries TRBV11-2 and TRBJ2-7, with 9 bases fitting TRBD1. J gave up 4 bases and V 5 bases, and 6 bases lay outside the gene matches. Germline CDR1 is SGHAT and CDR2 is FQNNGV. The CDR3 extends over 14 amino acids. CDR3 nucleotide sequence: TGTGCCAGCAGCCACGACAGGGGGAGTTACGAGCAGTACTTC. Translated: CASSHDRGSYEQYF.

This chain joins TRBV21-1 and TRBJ2-2; TRBD1 is the table's D call and was not checked against the DNA. TRBV21-1 is designated a pseudogene. CDR3 length: 15 amino acids. The CDR3, as DNA: TGTGCCAGCAGCTTACAGGGTTCGAACACCGGGGAGCTGTTTTTT. It translates to CASSLQGSNTGELFF.

Here the CDR3 reads CASSIWNRGNQPQHF. CDR3 sequence (DNA): TGTGCCAGCAGTATCTGGAATCGCGGAAATCAGCCCCAGCATTTT. This sequence joins TRBV28 and TRBJ1-5; D is undetermined. Germline CDR1 is MDHEN and CDR2 is SYDVKM. The length of the CDR3 is 15 residues. Trimming took 5 bases from V and 4 from J, leaving 15 bases between them.

V usage is TRBV30 and J usage is TRBJ1-2; TRBD1 agrees at 8 bases. Germline trimming cut 8 bases from V and 3 bases from J; bases unmatched to any gene: 5. The CDR3 loop spans 12 amino acids. Germline V gives CDR1 GTSNPN, CDR2 SVGIG (reference sequence). In nucleotides, the CDR3 is TGTGCCCTACAGGGGGACGACTATGGCTACACCTTC. Encoded protein: CALQGDDYGYTF.